This T cell receptor (beta chain) was obtained from a study of OX40 agonist ivuxolimab in advanced cancers. V was cut by 3 bases and J by 0 bases, with 13 bases left in between. The CDR3 spans 16 residues. Per germline, CDR1 SGDLS and CDR2 YYNGEE. Sequencing used immunoSEQ multiplex PCR; TCRdb keeps in-frame clones, though not all of them. The repertoire holds roughly 19,000 clones, about 86% seen once, with approximately 14% in the top ten. The chain combines TRBV9 with TRBJ1-3; possibly TRBD1 for D (6 bases). The sequencing here drew on CD4+ or CD8+ T cells sorted from blood, taken in a trial of the OX40 agonist ivuxolimab. The sequence was obtained from an adult with an advanced solid tumor such as melanoma, head and neck, liver or kidney cancer. The CDR3 loop reads CASSGGAAVSGNTIYF. The DNA of the CDR3 is TGTGCCAGCAGCGGGGGGGCGGCGGTCTCTGGAAACACCATATATTTT.